This paragraph reports one TCR beta chain. Its recognized antigen is unknown. This sample is part of a study of monozygotic twins with inflammatory bowel disease (dated by TCRdb to the late 2010s). About the study as a whole: The full study comprised around 28 monozygotic twin pairs: nine German pairs (four IBD-concordant, five IBD-discordant) and 19 IBD-discordant Danish pairs. The search for disease-associated traits relied mainly on comparing, within discordant pairs, IBD patients with their genetically identical healthy co-twins. Each individual had, on average, about 151 000 unique TCRalpha sequences and 181 000 unique TCRbeta sequences available for analysis.

From each donor, a 2.5 ml peripheral blood sample was drawn into PAXgene tubes and stored at -80 degrees C. Without any T cell sorting, total RNA was extracted from whole blood using the PAXgene blood miRNA kit on an automated QIAcube. Peripheral blood from monozygotic twin pairs who were concordant or discordant for inflammatory bowel disease underwent deep TCRalpha and TCRbeta repertoire profiling using unique molecular barcoding. Smoking habits were recorded for all twin pairs, and individuals were classified as current, former or never smokers. The receptor library was made with 5' RACE. The input for every TCR library was around 3,600 ng of total RNA. For each sample, cDNA synthesis was carried out in eight separate reactions using SMARTScribe reverse transcriptase. During cDNA synthesis, template switching introduced unique molecular identifiers that contained a 6-nucleotide sample barcode. TCRalpha and TCRbeta cDNA was amplified by two nested PCRs of 16 and 9 cycles, with bead purification after each PCR. Before amplification, cDNA was treated with uracil DNA-glycosylase and purified using the QIAquick PCR purification kit. In the second PCR, Illumina TruSeq-compatible adapters and sample-specific barcodes were added. Library quality and concentration were checked on TapeStation and Qubit, and libraries were pooled at 5 to 6.5 ng each. Sequencing of the pooled libraries was done on an Illumina HiSeq2500 single-index Rapid Run using custom sequencing primers and 2 x 100 bp reads. In the paper's pipeline: UMI-based consensus assembly with MiGEC version 1.2.6 was used to correct PCR and sequencing errors. MiXCR version 2.1.1 was used to carry out V(D)J alignment, clonotype assembly and CDR3 extraction. Gene usage, clonotype sharing and MAIT/NKT TCR abundance were normalised by analysing the top 1000, 10 000 and 20 000 clonotypes per sample. After downsampling to 27 000 UMIs, diversity was calculated as the inverse Simpson index using the vegan R package. Statistical testing used paired Mann-Whitney U tests on the discordant twin pairs and applied Benjamini-Hochberg correction for multiple testing. TCRdb reprocessed the reads into one record per CDR3 protein sequence, lacking DNA. TCRdb, not the authors, supplied the V and J calls. The table of this sample itemizes around 410,000 distinct CDR3 sequences. The ten biggest clones cover 2% to 2.5% of the sample.

Looking up the germline V gene (reference sequence) yields CDR1 LNHDA and CDR2 SQIVND. From cysteine to phenylalanine, the CDR3 is 15 amino acids long. DNA is not on record. The full study reports these points: No difference in repertoire similarity was observed between concordant and discordant twins, possibly owing to limited statistical power. Because patients received different immunosuppressive treatments, the repertoires may have picked up extra background noise and variability between individuals. Compared with healthy twins, IBD patients shared fewer clonotypes with other individuals, and the difference was most pronounced in patients with signs of disease activity. A decrease in TCRbeta repertoire diversity, as measured by inverse Simpson index, was observed in IBD patients compared with their healthy co-twins. No single strong signal or clonotype linked to IBD turned up in the results, so the idea that one exists was not supported. The analysis was unable to tell different T cell subtypes apart.

Sequenced input: blood. The TCR originated in a human donor with ulcerative colitis or Crohn's disease, or a healthy co-twin of an affected twin (not recorded which). The V and J segments used are TRBV19 and TRBJ1-2. The CDR3 protein sequence reads: CASSTGQKKFSGYTF. Supplemented by the reference TRBV19 and TRBJ1-2 proteins around the CDR3, the complete variable domain is DGGITQSPKYLFRKEGQNVTLSCEQNLNHDAMYWYRQDPGQGLRLIYYSQIVNDFQKGDIAEGYSVSREKKESFPLTVTSAQKNPTAFYLCASSTGQKKFSGYTFGSGTRLTVV.